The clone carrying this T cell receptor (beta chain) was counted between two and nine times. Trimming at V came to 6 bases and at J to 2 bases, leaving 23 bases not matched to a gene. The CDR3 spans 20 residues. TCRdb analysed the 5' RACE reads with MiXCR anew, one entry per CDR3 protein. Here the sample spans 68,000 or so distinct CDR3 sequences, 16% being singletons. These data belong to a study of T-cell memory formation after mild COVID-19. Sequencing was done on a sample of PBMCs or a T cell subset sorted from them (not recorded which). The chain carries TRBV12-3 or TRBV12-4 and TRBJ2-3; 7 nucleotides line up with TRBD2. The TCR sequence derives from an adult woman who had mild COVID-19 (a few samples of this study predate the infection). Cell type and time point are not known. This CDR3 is CASRKRSGAGVPGHTDTQYF. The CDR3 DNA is TGTGCCAGCAGAAAGAGGAGTGGCGCGGGAGTCCCTGGACACACAGATACGCAGTATTTT.